One and the same sample provided the 16 T cell receptor beta chains below, sequenced in a study of CD8 T cells in ankylosing spondylitis (dated by TCRdb to 2015 to 2018). Library preparation employed 5' RACE. The sample was run on an Illumina HiSeq 2500. TCRdb ran its own pipeline on the public reads, namely fastp trimming at Q25 and MiXCR clone calling, and kept in-frame beta chains. Entries that share a CDR3 protein sequence are merged under the most common genes and DNA. The sample table records roughly 280,000 distinct CDR3 sequences; approximately 20% of these occur just once. The ten largest account for less than 9% of the sample. The specimen sequenced was blood, either unsorted or a sorted T cell fraction (not recorded which). The receptors here all came from a male donor with ankylosing spondylitis or in good health (not recorded which).

The chain employs TRBV11-2 and TRBJ2-3, with TRBD1 identical over 7 bases. The CDR3 is 15 amino acids. V shed 4 bases and J 0 bases; nucleotides not matched to a gene: 4. Germline V CDR1 and CDR2: SGHAT, FQNNGV. In nucleotides, the CDR3 is TGTGCCAGCAGCTCCGGGACAGCTAGCACAGATACGCAGTATTTT. It translates to CASSSGTASTDTQYF. Complete variable domain (other parts from reference TRBV11-2 and TRBJ2-3): EAGVAQSPRYKIIEKRQSVAFWCNPISGHATLYWYQQILGQGPKLLIQFQNNGVVDDSQLPKDRFSAERLKGVDSTLKIQPAKLEDSAVYLCASSSGTASTDTQYFGPGTRLTVL.

This clonotype was recorded at least ten times. This chain links TRBV12-3 or TRBV12-4 with TRBJ2-5; D is undetermined. Trimming cost V 6 bases and J 5 bases, with 19 bases left between them. The CDR3 runs to 15 residues. CDR3 DNA: TGTGCCAGCAGACGGCCGGACCCCAATCGTGAGACCCAGTACTTC. Protein sequence: CASRRPDPNRETQYF.

This clonotype has a handful of counts. In nucleotides, the CDR3 is TGCGCCAGCAGCTTGGGGGTACAAAGATCCACAGATACGCAGTATTTT. This codes for CASSLGVQRSTDTQYF. The chain recombines TRBV5-1 with TRBJ2-3; no clear D gene. Trimming shortened V by 0 bases and J by 2 bases, and 13 bases separated the two germline ends. The germline gives CDR1 SGHRS, CDR2 YFSETQ. The CDR3 has 16 residues.

This clonotype was observed a handful of times. This chain links TRBV10-3 with TRBJ2-2; TRBD2 matches 12 bases. The CDR3 has 19 amino acids. Germline CDR1 ENHRY, CDR2 SYGVKD. The V and J ends lost 5 bases and 6 bases, in that order; junction bases with no gene match: 16. The CDR3 DNA reads as TGTGCCATCAGTTTAGCGAGGTCCCTAGCGGGGGGGCCAGCCGGGGAGCTGTTTTTT. Its protein product is CAISLARSLAGGPAGELFF.

This clonotype has a handful of counts. The V and J genes are TRBV5-1 and TRBJ2-3, with D perhaps TRBD2 (5 bases). V was clipped by 0 bases and J by 4 bases, with 12 bases between them. CDR1 SGHRS and CDR2 YFSETQ come from the germline V gene. CDR3 length equals 15 residues. CDR3 nucleotide sequence: TGCGCCAGCAGCTTGGAGGCGGCGGAGGCAGATACGCAGTATTTT. This codes for CASSLEAAEADTQYF.

The chain links TRBV12-3 or TRBV12-4 to TRBJ1-2, with a possible D match to TRBD1 (5 bases). CDR3 length: 13 residues. V was trimmed by 5 bases and J by 8 bases, leaving 15 bases between them. As DNA, the CDR3 is TGTGCCAGCAGTCAGGGCAGGACGGTGGGCTACACCTTC. This sequence encodes CASSQGRTVGYTF.

The rearrangement uses TRBV28 and TRBJ2-1, with D possibly being TRBD2 (5 bases). Looked up from germline, CDR1 is MDHEN and CDR2 is SYDVKM. The CDR3 extends over 15 amino acids. V shed 2 bases and J shed 2 bases, with 10 bases lying between them. DNA of the CDR3: TGTGCCAGCAGTTTAAAAAGGGAGACCTACAATGAGCAGTTCTTC. It codes for CASSLKRETYNEQFF.

The chain combines TRBV20-1 with TRBJ2-1; 10 nucleotides line up with TRBD2. From germline, CDR1 is DFQATT and CDR2 SNEGSKA (reference sequence). CDR3 length: 19 residues. V dropped 6 bases and J dropped 6; count of bases not matched to a gene: 23. The DNA of the CDR3 is TGCAGTGCCCCGGCTCCTAGCGGGAGATTAAGAGAACAAAGCAATGAGCAGTTCTTC. It is translated as CSAPAPSGRLREQSNEQFF.

This clonotype showed up just a few times. The CDR3 here is CSARGVMGIDTEAFF. CDR3 nucleotide sequence: TGCAGTGCTAGAGGCGTCATGGGGATTGACACTGAAGCTTTCTTT. The V and J genes are TRBV20-1 and TRBJ1-1; D is undetermined. This CDR3 has 15 amino acids. The germline V gene has CDR1 DFQATT and CDR2 SNEGSKA (reference sequence). Trimming pared 1 base from V and 3 bases from J, leaving 15 bases between.

The J gene is TRBJ2-6, the V gene TRBV4-2; TRBD1 matches 7 bases. Germline CDR1 LGHNA, CDR2 YNFKEQ. This CDR3 contains 20 residues. Losses at the gene ends were 5 bases for V and 0 bases for J; bases not matched to a gene: 16. CDR3 nucleotides: TGTGCCAGCAGCGAACATGGGACAGCCGTTGGCAACTCTGGGGCCAACGTCCTGACTTTC. Translation gives CASSEHGTAVGNSGANVLTF.

Only a few counts were recorded for this clonotype. The V gene is TRBV5-1, the J gene TRBJ2-1; TRBD2 agrees at 10 bases. Germline V lookup: CDR1 SGHRS, CDR2 YFSETQ. V trimming: 0 bases; J trimming: 7 bases; junction bases outside the gene matches: 13. CDR3 size: 18 residues. CDR3 loop: CASSLVGASGRGMNEQFF. For the CDR3, the DNA is TGCGCCAGCAGCTTGGTAGGGGCTAGCGGGAGAGGAATGAATGAGCAGTTCTTC. Full variable domain (outside the CDR3, taken from reference TRBV5-1 and TRBJ2-1): KAGVTQTPRYLIKTRGQQVTLSCSPISGHRSVSWYQQTPGQGLQFLFEYFSETQRNKGNFPGRFSGRQFSNSRSEMNVSTLELGDSALYLCASSLVGASGRGMNEQFFGPGTRLTVL.

This clonotype showed up just a few times. The gene calls are TRBV28 and TRBJ2-2; 11 bases are a match to TRBD1. J was trimmed by 5 bases and V by 5 bases; bases with no gene match: 10. Germline V gene data show CDR1 as MDHEN and CDR2 as SYDVKM. The CDR3 has 17 residues. CDR3 sequence reads: CASSIFRTGGSTGELFF. CDR3 DNA: TGTGCCAGCAGTATCTTCAGGACAGGGGGCAGTACCGGGGAGCTGTTTTTT.

This clonotype was counted ten times or more. The J gene is TRBJ2-2, the V gene TRBV11-1; 9 nucleotides line up with TRBD1. With 2 bases clipped from V and 6 bases from J, the junction kept 4 bases outside the gene matches. In germline, CDR1 is SGHAT, CDR2 FQDESV (reference sequence). The CDR3 contains 15 residues. This chain's CDR3 is CASSLSWTGAGELFF. The CDR3, as DNA: TGTGCCAGCAGCTTATCCTGGACAGGGGCCGGGGAGCTGTTTTTT.

The V gene is TRBV5-1, the J gene TRBJ2-7; D is uncertain. The CDR3 has 13 amino acids. V lost 0 bases to trimming and J lost 7 bases, with 11 bases between them. The germline V gene has CDR1 SGHRS and CDR2 YFSETQ. CDR3 nucleotide sequence: TGCGCCAGCAGCTTGGAGGGTGTCAGTGAGCAGTACGTC. Encoded protein: CASSLEGVSEQYV.

Here the CDR3 reads CASSTQQGMSTEAFF. CDR3 nucleotides: TGTGCCAGCAGTACTCAGCAGGGGATGAGCACTGAAGCTTTCTTT. The genes are TRBV12-3 or TRBV12-4 and TRBJ1-1; the D gene is possibly TRBD1 (6 bases). Trimming took 5 bases from V and 4 from J, leaving 17 bases between them. This CDR3 comprises 15 residues.

This chain joins TRBV20-1 and TRBJ2-1; unclear D gene. Between the trimmed V and J ends, which lost 6 bases and 3 bases, there was a span of 12 bases. The germline V gene has CDR1 DFQATT and CDR2 SNEGSKA (reference sequence). The CDR3 is 13 amino acids. CDR3 coding DNA: TGCAGTGCCACGGACGGCAGCTACAATGAGCAGTTCTTC. Translation gives CSATDGSYNEQFF.